The rows below give T cell receptor beta chains drawn from one sample of a study of T cell repertoires in cytomegalovirus infection. TCRdb reprocessed the reads with MiXCR, giving one entry per CDR3 protein. The profile covers around 800,000 distinct CDR3 sequences, with around a third appearing a single time and roughly 12% taken by the ten largest. For these receptors, no antigen is known. The sequenced sample was cultured CD8+ T cells from PBMCs, obtained from culture after CMV antigen stimulation. The receptors derive from a human donor in good health (CMV status not recorded). Some clones in this sample may be carry-over from other donors' samples. Both conserved end residues are trimmed from each CDR3. The order of the fields is CDR3 protein, V gene.

CDR3aa: ASSLKIYNEQF; v_gene: TRBV12-3/TRBV12-4
CDR3aa: ALISGGSNEQF; v_gene: TRBV2
CDR3aa: ASSLGRDSSYSEQF; v_gene: TRBV5-4
CDR3aa: ASSGGGPAF; v_gene: TRBV7-2
CDR3aa: ASSLGRTHYGYT; v_gene: TRBV27
CDR3aa: SARTGGGTEAF; v_gene: TRBV20-1
CDR3aa: ASSGPGPMETQY; v_gene: TRBV9
CDR3aa: ASSPPPLGEGSDTQY; v_gene: TRBV4-1
CDR3aa: ATVEITESGNTIY; v_gene: TRBV15
CDR3aa: ASTSDRQKLF; v_gene: TRBV6-6
CDR3aa: ASTPGTGKGYGYT; v_gene: TRBV27
CDR3aa: ASSLWEQPQH; v_gene: TRBV5-6
CDR3aa: ASSQRQGPIRDTQY; v_gene: TRBV6-1
CDR3aa: ASSSRGTLSNEQF; v_gene: TRBV7-9
CDR3aa: ASSIDEGGSYNEQF; v_gene: TRBV19